A selection of T cell receptor beta chains follows, all from one sample in a study of cytomegalovirus exposure and HLA in healthy donors. TCRdb's table, derived via immunoSEQ multiplex PCR, lists solely in-frame clones and lacks some. The sample has over 90,000 clones; around three quarters are singletons. The sequenced material came from PBMCs. The receptors derive from a middle-aged man in good health and CMV-seropositive. The CDR3 runs from the conserved cysteine through the conserved F or W. Fields, in order: V gene, J gene, D gene, clone size, CDR3 DNA, CDR3 protein. A D gene is named only where the DNA matches it firmly. The size of a clone is reported for some rows only, either as once, few or many, or as a class for expanded clones.

V: TRBV27
J: TRBJ1-2
D: -
size: -
DNA: TGTGCCAGCAGTTTGAAGGGGGCTAACTATGGCTACACCTTC
CDR3: CASSLKGANYGYTF

V: TRBV7-8
J: TRBJ2-7
D: TRBD1
size: -
DNA: TGTGCCAGCAGCTTAGGGGACAGGGGCTACCCCTACGAGCAGTACTTC
CDR3: CASSLGDRGYPYEQYF

V: TRBV4-2
J: TRBJ2-3
D: TRBD2
size: -
DNA: TGTGCCAGCAGCCCCGAGTGGGAGGGGTGGGATACGCAGTATTTT
CDR3: CASSPEWEGWDTQYF

V: TRBV25-1
J: TRBJ1-1
D: -
size: -
DNA: TGTGCCAGCAGTGAGGATGGGGGCGAGGATTTCTTT
CDR3: CASSEDGGEDFF

V: TRBV28
J: TRBJ2-2
D: -
size: -
DNA: TGCGCCAGCAGCTTGTACACCGGGGAGCTGTTTTTT
CDR3: CASSLYTGELFF

V: TRBV5-6
J: TRBJ2-2
D: -
size: -
DNA: TGTGCCAGCAGCTTGGTGTCCTTCGGGGGTAACACCGGGGAGCTGTTTTTT
CDR3: CASSLVSFGGNTGELFF

V: TRBV29-1
J: TRBJ2-2
D: -
size: -
DNA: TGCAGCGTTGAATATGACGGAGCGAACACCGGGGAGCTGTTTTTT
CDR3: CSVEYDGANTGELFF

V: TRBV7-2
J: TRBJ2-7
D: TRBD2
size: -
DNA: TGTGCCAGCAGCTTGTCACTAGCGGGAGACTACGAGCAGTACTTC
CDR3: CASSLSLAGDYEQYF

V: TRBV7-9
J: TRBJ1-3
D: -
size: -
DNA: TGTGCCAGCAGCTTGGCAGGGGCGGGAAACACCATATATTTT
CDR3: CASSLAGAGNTIYF

V: TRBV19
J: TRBJ1-1
D: TRBD1
size: once
DNA: TGTGCCAGTAGTAGGACAGGGGGCGGCACTGAAGCTTTCTTT
CDR3: CASSRTGGGTEAFF

V: TRBV10-3
J: TRBJ1-2
D: TRBD1
size: -
DNA: TGTGCCATCAGCCTGGGACAGGGGGCAACTGGCTACACCTTC
CDR3: CAISLGQGATGYTF

V: TRBV29-1
J: TRBJ1-2
D: -
size: -
DNA: TGCAGCGTGACACAGGGAGAGAACTATGGCTACACCTTC
CDR3: CSVTQGENYGYTF

V: TRBV27
J: TRBJ2-7
D: TRBD1
size: once
DNA: TGTGCCAGCGGAGCCCGGGACAGGGGGTCCTACGAGCAGTACTTC
CDR3: CASGARDRGSYEQYF

V: TRBV30
J: TRBJ1-1
D: -
size: -
DNA: TGTGCCTGGAGCAGGACTGTTTCTGAAGCTTTCTTT
CDR3: CAWSRTVSEAFF

V: TRBV6-1
J: TRBJ2-5
D: TRBD2
size: -
DNA: TGTGCCAGCAGTGCTGCAGCGGGAGAGGGTCAAGAGACCCAGTACTTC
CDR3: CASSAAAGEGQETQYF

V: TRBV19
J: TRBJ2-1
D: -
size: -
DNA: TGTGCCAGTAGTTCCGACATGAGCTCCTACAATGAGCAGTTCTTC
CDR3: CASSSDMSSYNEQFF

V: TRBV7-9
J: TRBJ2-1
D: -
size: few
DNA: TGTGCCAGCAGCGTCAAACAAACAGGGAGGGGCTACAATGAGCAGTTCTTC
CDR3: CASSVKQTGRGYNEQFF

V: TRBV2
J: TRBJ2-1
D: TRBD2
size: once
DNA: TGTGCCAGCAGGGGTGGGTTGGCGGGAGCTCGCAATGAGCAGTTCTTC
CDR3: CASRGGLAGARNEQFF

V: TRBV12-2
J: TRBJ2-1
D: -
size: -
DNA: TGTGCAAGTCGCTTATATATCCTGGAAGTGCGGTTGAATGAGCAGTTCTTC
CDR3: CASRLYILEVRLNEQFF

V: TRBV6-1
J: TRBJ2-4
D: -
size: -
DNA: TGTGCCAGCAGCGAATACGAGGGAAACATTCAGTACTTC
CDR3: CASSEYEGNIQYF

V: TRBV5-1
J: TRBJ2-7
D: -
size: few
DNA: TGCGCCAGCAGTCACGGGACTCTTAGCTCCTACGAGCAGTACTTC
CDR3: CASSHGTLSSYEQYF

V: TRBV28
J: TRBJ1-3
D: TRBD1
size: -
DNA: TGTGCCAGCAGTTCAAGGACAGGGGGCGGAAACACCATATATTTT
CDR3: CASSSRTGGGNTIYF

V: TRBV5-1
J: TRBJ2-5
D: -
size: -
DNA: TGCGCCAGCAGCCTACAGGGCGGGGAGACCCAGTACTTC
CDR3: CASSLQGGETQYF

V: TRBV13
J: TRBJ2-7
D: -
size: -
DNA: TGTGCCAGCAGCTTATCCAGCGGGACATCCTACGAGCAGTACTTC
CDR3: CASSLSSGTSYEQYF

V: TRBV16
J: TRBJ1-2
D: -
size: -
DNA: TGTGCCAGCAGCCAATCAACGGGGAATGGCTACACCTTC
CDR3: CASSQSTGNGYTF

V: TRBV6-6
J: TRBJ2-1
D: TRBD2
size: -
DNA: TGTGCCAGCAGTAAAGCGGGAGGGGACAATGAGCAGTTCTTC
CDR3: CASSKAGGDNEQFF

V: TRBV6-5
J: TRBJ2-7
D: TRBD2
size: once
DNA: TGTGCCAGCAGTTACTCGCCCAGCGGGAGCTTGTACGAGCAGTACTTC
CDR3: CASSYSPSGSLYEQYF

V: TRBV30
J: TRBJ2-5
D: -
size: -
DNA: TGTGCCTGGGACAGGGGCCCGGGGGGGACCCAGTACTTC
CDR3: CAWDRGPGGTQYF

V: TRBV15
J: TRBJ2-1
D: TRBD1
size: -
DNA: TGTGCCACCAGGATTGACAGGGGGCCGGGGGATGAGCAGTTCTTC
CDR3: CATRIDRGPGDEQFF

V: TRBV5-6
J: TRBJ2-4
D: -
size: -
DNA: TGTGCCAGCAGCTTGTCAGCGCTAGCCAAAAACATTCAGTACTTC
CDR3: CASSLSALAKNIQYF

V: TRBV29-1
J: TRBJ2-1
D: TRBD1
size: -
DNA: TGCAGCGTTGAAAAGACAGGGACCTACAATGAGCAGTTCTTC
CDR3: CSVEKTGTYNEQFF

V: TRBV5-1
J: TRBJ2-3
D: TRBD2
size: -
DNA: TGCGCCAGCAGCTTAGGCAATAGCGGGAGAGGTTTAGGAGATACGCAGTATTTT
CDR3: CASSLGNSGRGLGDTQYF

V: TRBV29-1
J: TRBJ2-2
D: TRBD1
size: -
DNA: TGCAGCGTTGCCCCACAGGGGGCGCTAACCGGGGAGCTGTTTTTT
CDR3: CSVAPQGALTGELFF

V: TRBV5-5
J: TRBJ2-5
D: -
size: -
DNA: TGTGCCAGCAGCCCAGGGTACCAAGGGACCCAGTACTTC
CDR3: CASSPGYQGTQYF

V: TRBV5-1
J: TRBJ2-3
D: -
size: -
DNA: TGCGCCAGCAGCCCCCGGACAGTTCGAAATCCAGATACGCAGTATTTT
CDR3: CASSPRTVRNPDTQYF

V: TRBV5-5
J: TRBJ1-4
D: TRBD1
size: -
DNA: TGTGCCAGCACCCTTTACCGGGACAGTGAAAAACTGTTTTTT
CDR3: CASTLYRDSEKLFF

V: TRBV30
J: TRBJ2-3
D: TRBD2
size: -
DNA: TGTGCCTGGGTTGGGACTAGCGGGAGCGGGACAGATACGCAGTATTTT
CDR3: CAWVGTSGSGTDTQYF

V: TRBV5-1
J: TRBJ1-4
D: TRBD1
size: few
DNA: TGCGCCAGCAACCTGGGACAGGGGGAAAAACTGTTTTTT
CDR3: CASNLGQGEKLFF

V: TRBV6-5
J: TRBJ1-1
D: TRBD1
size: few
DNA: TGTGCCAGCAGTGCGCGACAGGGAAGGACTGAAGCTTTCTTT
CDR3: CASSARQGRTEAFF

V: TRBV10-3
J: TRBJ2-7
D: -
size: -
DNA: TGTGCCATCAGTGAGTCACTACTAGCCGATACCTACGAGCAGTACTTC
CDR3: CAISESLLADTYEQYF

V: TRBV28
J: TRBJ2-3
D: -
size: -
DNA: TGTGCCAGCAGTCGGCAGGGCCTGGAGTATTTT
CDR3: CASSRQGLEYF

V: TRBV9
J: TRBJ1-4
D: TRBD1
size: -
DNA: TGTGCCAGCAGCCCAAGACAGGGGGCGCGGAATGAAAAACTGTTTTTT
CDR3: CASSPRQGARNEKLFF

V: TRBV2
J: TRBJ2-7
D: TRBD2
size: -
DNA: TGTGCCAGCACCGAGGAGGGAGGGCCAACCTACGAGCAGTACTTC
CDR3: CASTEEGGPTYEQYF

V: TRBV5-4
J: TRBJ2-7
D: -
size: -
DNA: TGTGCCAGCAGCACGGAGGTAGGGTCCCACGAGCAGTACTTC
CDR3: CASSTEVGSHEQYF